This note documents a single TCR beta chain sequence. This clone was observed once. The antigen it recognizes is unknown. The sample holds no much larger clone one base away, and base qualities are not on file. Genomic DNA was isolated using the Qiagen DNeasy kit from unsorted PBMCs as well as from negatively selected CD4+ and CD8+ fractions. Using primers that anneal to V and J segments, immunoSEQ multiplex PCR amplified the TCR beta CDR3 regions. A synthetic immune receptor repertoire was used to minimize amplification bias, and any remaining bias was removed computationally after sequencing. The published analysis was carried out like this. Repertoire diversity was quantified as the Shannon entropy index using custom Python scripts. Unsorted, CD4+ and CD8+ repertoires were examined separately, except in combined analyses, for which CD4+ and CD8+ sequences were merged in silico. A clone counted as expanded when the clone's frequency after treatment rose at least 2-fold relative to C1D1, and clones undetected at baseline were given a pseudocount of 0.5. Clones with 0 or 1 copy at C1D1 were defined as singleton clones, while clones with 2 or more copies were defined as non-singleton clones. Clones expanded in unsorted samples were annotated as CD4+, CD8+ or unknown by matching protein sequences in sorted samples from the same patient. Wilcoxon tests on paired samples were used to test changes in diversity from C1D1 to C4D1. TCRdb's version of the immuneACCESS table is confined to in-frame rearrangements and falls short of the full clone set. An unresolved V gene accounts for under half of the shortfall where checked; the remainder is of unknown origin. V and J calls and clone size are given by that table; D and trimming were obtained from the DNA. The sample yields roughly 41,000 clones; about 91% were counted once. The ten largest clones take up roughly 7.7% of the sample.

Inclusive of the bounding cysteine and phenylalanine, the CDR3 is 15 residues long. Only the CDR3 region is kept as DNA, spanning 45 bases read in frame from base 1. V lost 6 bases and J lost 6 bases; the stretch between them is 17 bases long. Reading the germline V gene gives CDR1 MNHNS and CDR2 SASEGT. In the paper's terms, the time point label means: cycle 2 day 1 (C2D1) of nivolumab. All trial patients had relapsed after autologous stem cell transplantation, with cohorts A, B and C differing in prior brentuximab vedotin exposure. A total of roughly 60 patients with relapsed/refractory classical Hodgkin lymphoma made up the trial cohort, and each patient's best overall response was complete response, partial response or progressive disease. In the multi-cohort phase II CheckMate 205 trial, trial patients received single-agent nivolumab. Best overall response was determined by an independent review committee according to the 2007 International Working Group response criteria. Trial PBMCs were collected just before the start of nivolumab (C1D1) and during therapy at cycle 2 day 1 and cycle 4 day 1. Peripheral blood was collected in 8 mL Vacutainer Cell Preparation Tubes, from which PBMCs were isolated by centrifugation and then cryopreserved.

The record originates from a study of PD-1 blockade in classical Hodgkin lymphoma (dated by TCRdb to about 2020). About the study as a whole: Nivolumab dosing was 3 mg/kg intravenously every 2 weeks, continuing until either disease progression or unacceptable toxicity. The study used TCR beta sequencing and CyTOF to define a peripheral blood immune signature of response to PD-1 blockade in classical Hodgkin lymphoma.

Points the paper makes about the study in general: Baseline TCR diversity was reported to be lower in newly diagnosed patients than in healthy donors, and even lower in relapsed/refractory patients. Lower diversity was seen in patients whose nivolumab began less than 1 year after ASCT, and these patients were left out of later analyses so that immune reconstitution would not confound the results. CD4+ but not CD8+ TCR diversity rose significantly by C4D1 (p=0.0027 vs p=0.16), most apparent in complete responders (p=0.02). The study was limited to a single clinical trial cohort, and causes of repertoire differences, possibly disease activity or prior therapy, remained undefined. Trial patients with a complete response had baseline diversity similar to that of newly diagnosed patients, while partial responders and progressors had significantly lower diversity.

Sequencing was performed on peripheral blood mononuclear cells (PBMCs), taken before the second cycle of nivolumab. This TCR came from a human donor with classical Hodgkin lymphoma. Recombination joined TRBV6-1 with TRBJ2-2; the D element might be TRBD1 or TRBD2, as each aligns at 5 bases. CDR3 region: CASSYRDLISGELFF. The DNA sequence is TGTGCCAGCAGCTACCGGGACCTCATCTCCGGGGAGCTGTTTTTT.